One sample yielded the 27 T cell receptor beta chains listed below, sequenced in a study of blood T cell repertoires in COVID-19. Profiled with immunoSEQ multiplex PCR; TCRdb holds only in-frame clones, not every one. This repertoire shows 250,000 to 300,000 clones, over 75% found once; its top ten account for less than 20%. The sequenced sample consisted of PBMCs or T cells enriched from blood (not recorded which). The receptors originated from a man younger than 30 who had recovered from COVID-19.

This clone was counted a few times. J is TRBJ2-3 and V is TRBV6-5; TRBD2 agrees at 8 bases. The CDR3 runs to 15 residues. V gave up 5 bases and J gave up 4 bases; unmatched junction bases: 8. The germline CDR1 and CDR2 sequences are MNHEY and SVGAGI. For the CDR3, the DNA is TGTGCCAGCAGTCTAGCGGGCGATGGGGCAGATACGCAGTATTTT. It yields the protein CASSLAGDGADTQYF.

The CDR3 reads CAWSEENEQFF. The CDR3 nucleotides read TGTGCCTGGAGTGAAGAGAATGAGCAGTTCTTC. This sequence joins TRBV30 and TRBJ2-1; D is ambiguous. Trimming pared 1 base from V and 7 bases from J, leaving 5 bases between. This CDR3 comprises 11 residues. The germline CDR1 and CDR2 sequences are GTSNPN and SVGIG (reference sequence).

This clone was observed a handful of times. This rearrangement joins TRBV28 to TRBJ2-7; D is unresolved. The germline CDR1 and CDR2 sequences are MDHEN and SYDVKM. V was shortened by 5 bases and J by 5 bases, with 19 bases between the two germline ends. The CDR3 has 15 amino acids. CDR3 residues: CASSIRVKSKHEQYF. The CDR3 DNA reads as TGTGCCAGCAGTATACGAGTAAAGAGTAAACACGAGCAGTACTTC.

This sequence joins TRBV4-2 and TRBJ1-1; 9 positions agree with TRBD1. Trimming removed 4 bases from V and 7 bases from J; junction bases left unmatched: 4. Germline CDR1 reads LGHNA; CDR2 reads YNFKEQ. The CDR3 is 13 residues long. The CDR3 loop is CASSPWTGVEAFF. The CDR3 nucleotides read TGTGCCAGCAGCCCGTGGACAGGGGTTGAAGCTTTCTTT.

The chain is built from TRBV7-9 and TRBJ1-4; D possibly corresponds to TRBD1 (5 bases). CDR3 size: 16 residues. Germline CDR1 and CDR2: SEHNR and FQNEAQ (reference sequence). The V end was cut by 5 bases, the J end by 3 bases, with 16 bases between. CDR3 residues: CASSRTVAGPNEKLFF. The CDR3 DNA reads TGTGCCAGCAGCCGGACGGTAGCAGGGCCTAATGAAAAACTGTTTTTT.

Written as DNA, the CDR3 is TGTGCCAGCAGTGAGACAGCTCCGTTCGGCTACACCTTC. This gives the protein CASSETAPFGYTF. The rearrangement links TRBV6-1 to TRBJ1-2; D may be TRBD1 (5 bases). The CDR3 totals 13 residues. CDR1 is MNHNS and CDR2 is SASEGT in the germline V gene. Trimming pared 3 bases from V and 8 bases from J, leaving 13 bases between.

Points on this clone: Other DNA sequences from this sample encode an identical CDR3 as well. CDR3 sequence (DNA): TGTGCCAGCTCACCATCAGGGGGAACTGAAGCTTTCTTT. Translating gives CASSPSGGTEAFF. The V and J genes are TRBV18 and TRBJ1-1; 7 bases are a match to TRBD1. This CDR3 has 13 amino acids. The germline gives CDR1 KGHSH, CDR2 LQKENI. Trimming removed 2 bases from V and 5 bases from J; junction bases left unmatched: 2.

V gene TRBV7-9 combines with J gene TRBJ2-1; TRBD1 matches at 9 bases. The CDR3 extends over 15 amino acids. V lost 4 bases and J lost 5; bases outside the gene matches: 6. Germline V gives CDR1 SEHNR, CDR2 FQNEAQ (reference sequence). The DNA for the CDR3 is TGTGCCAGCAGCTCCCTGGGACAGGGTGACAATGAGCAGTTCTTC. Protein: CASSSLGQGDNEQFF. The full variable domain, in which reference TRBV7-9 and TRBJ2-1 provide the parts outside the CDR3, is DTGVSQNPRHKITKRGQNVTFRCDPISEHNRLYWYRQTLGQGPEFLTYFQNEAQLEKSRLLSDRFSAERPKGSFSTLEIQRTEQGDSAMYLCASSSLGQGDNEQFFGPGTRLTVL.

The chain has TRBV28 and TRBJ2-7, with a tentative D call TRBD2 (5 bases). The germline gives CDR1 MDHEN, CDR2 SYDVKM. V lost 3 bases, J lost 7 bases, and 10 bases lay in between. The CDR3 loop spans 12 amino acids. CDR3 region: CASSFEGEEQYF. CDR3 DNA: TGTGCCAGCAGTTTTGAGGGTGAAGAGCAGTACTTC.

V and J are TRBV2 and TRBJ1-1, with 8 bases matching TRBD1. V shed 6 bases, J shed 0 bases, and the junction held 18 bases outside the gene matches. This CDR3 is built from 19 residues. CDR1 is SNHLY and CDR2 is FYNNEI in the germline V gene. CDR3 sequence: CASSLGQALGAGLNTEAFF. The CDR3, as DNA: TGTGCCAGCAGCTTGGGACAGGCCCTCGGGGCTGGCCTGAACACTGAAGCTTTCTTT. Complete variable domain (other parts from reference TRBV2 and TRBJ1-1): EPEVTQTPSHQVTQMGQEVILRCVPISNHLYFYWYRQILGQKVEFLVSFYNNEISEKSEIFDDQFSVERPDGSNFTLKIRSTKLEDSAMYFCASSLGQALGAGLNTEAFFGQGTRLTVV.

The genes are TRBV5-4 and TRBJ2-1, with 9 bases identical to TRBD1. CDR1 and CDR2 from the germline V gene are SGHNT and YYREEE (reference sequence). Unmatched junction bases numbered 4, after V lost 0 bases and J lost 0 bases. The CDR3 covers 17 residues. CDR3 DNA: TGTGCCAGCAGCTTGGGACAGGGGGTCCCCTCCTACAATGAGCAGTTCTTC. This translates into CASSLGQGVPSYNEQFF.

The chain couples TRBV11-3 to TRBJ1-3; D remains unclear. V was shortened by 6 bases and J by 0 bases, with 12 bases between the two germline ends. CDR1 is SGHNT and CDR2 is YENEEA in the germline V gene. The CDR3 runs 15 residues. The CDR3 DNA sequence: TGTGCCAGCAGTTCCCAGGCCAGCTCTGGAAACACCATATATTTT. Residues: CASSSQASSGNTIYF.

This chain uses TRBV2 with TRBJ2-1; 11 bases map to TRBD1. J gave up 2 bases and V 6 bases, and 3 bases lay outside the gene matches. Germline CDR1 and CDR2: SNHLY and FYNNEI. The CDR3 is 15 residues long. CDR3 residues: CASSGGQGAYNEQFF. The CDR3 DNA reads as TGTGCCAGCAGCGGGGGACAGGGGGCCTACAATGAGCAGTTCTTC.

This chain links TRBV28 with TRBJ1-2; 11 bases line up with TRBD1. Per germline, CDR1 MDHEN and CDR2 SYDVKM. The CDR3 extends over 14 amino acids. V was pared by 5 bases and J by 6 bases, with 5 bases of the junction left unmatched. The CDR3 protein is CASSGRGQGDGYTF. As DNA, the CDR3 is TGTGCCAGCAGTGGCCGGGGACAGGGGGATGGCTACACCTTC.

The chain carries TRBV7-9 and TRBJ2-1; 11 bases match TRBD2. This CDR3 region has 17 residues. After removal of 0 bases from V and 9 bases from J, the junction contained 10 bases not matched to a gene. CDR1 and CDR2 from the germline V gene are SEHNR and FQNEAQ (reference sequence). The CDR3 sequence is CASSLAALAGGSSEQFF. CDR3 nucleotides: TGTGCCAGCAGCTTAGCGGCCCTAGCGGGAGGTTCGAGTGAGCAGTTCTTC. The full variable domain, in which reference TRBV7-9 and TRBJ2-1 provide the parts outside the CDR3, is DTGVSQNPRHKITKRGQNVTFRCDPISEHNRLYWYRQTLGQGPEFLTYFQNEAQLEKSRLLSDRFSAERPKGSFSTLEIQRTEQGDSAMYLCASSLAALAGGSSEQFFGPGTRLTVL.

CDR3 protein: CSVEWTGRYGYTF. In nucleotides, the CDR3 is TGCAGCGTTGAGTGGACAGGGCGCTATGGCTACACCTTC. This chain links TRBV29-1 with TRBJ1-2, with 8 bases identical to TRBD1. V trimming: 3 bases; J trimming: 4 bases; junction bases outside the gene matches: 4. CDR3 size: 13 residues. The germline V gene has CDR1 SQVTM and CDR2 ANQGSEA.

V gene TRBV9 combines with J gene TRBJ2-5; 7 nucleotides match TRBD2. The CDR3 has 14 residues. Germline CDR1 SGDLS, CDR2 YYNGEE. Trimming cost V 2 bases and J 4 bases; bases outside gene matches: 5. The CDR3 DNA is TGTGCCAGCAGCGTCGCGGGAGTTGGAGAGACCCAGTACTTC. Encoded protein: CASSVAGVGETQYF. Based on the CDR3 plus reference TRBV9 and TRBJ2-5, the full variable domain is DSGVTQTPKHLITATGQRVTLRCSPRSGDLSVYWYQQSLDQGLQFLIQYYNGEERAKGNILERFSAQQFPDLHSELNLSSLELGDSALYFCASSVAGVGETQYFGPGTRLLVL.

The chain carries TRBV4-2 and TRBJ2-5; TRBD2 matches at 12 bases. Germline assignment: CDR1 LGHNA and CDR2 YNFKEQ. This CDR3 is built from 15 residues. V was pared by 3 bases and J by 5 bases, with 4 bases of the junction left unmatched. The chain's CDR3 is CASSQLAGGLETQYF. The CDR3 nucleotides read TGTGCCAGCAGCCAGCTAGCGGGAGGGCTGGAGACCCAGTACTTC.

The chain carries TRBV28 and TRBJ1-5; D is ambiguous. Germline CDR1 reads MDHEN; CDR2 reads SYDVKM. Between the trimmed V and J ends, which lost 6 bases and 7 bases, there was a span of 16 bases. The CDR3 totals 14 residues. CDR3: CASSSGGSGQPQHF. The CDR3 DNA follows: TGTGCCAGCAGCTCCGGAGGGTCGGGGCAGCCCCAGCATTTT. Based on the CDR3 plus reference TRBV28 and TRBJ1-5, the full variable domain is DVKVTQSSRYLVKRTGEKVFLECVQDMDHENMFWYRQDPGLGLRLIYFSYDVKMKEKGDIPEGYSVSREKKERFSLILESASTNQTSMYLCASSSGGSGQPQHFGDGTRLSIL.

This clone was counted only a few times. The chain is built from TRBV21-1 and TRBJ1-3. TRBV21-1 constitutes a pseudogene. The length of the CDR3 is 13 residues. In DNA, the CDR3 is TGTGCCAGCAGCAAAGGGCCCGGGAACACCATATATTTT. Its translation: CASSKGPGNTIYF.

The rearrangement uses TRBV9 and TRBJ1-1; possibly TRBD1 for D (6 bases). Germline CDR1 is SGDLS and CDR2 is YYNGEE. The CDR3 spans 17 residues. Trimming removed 4 bases from V and 6 bases from J, with 25 bases in between. This CDR3 reads CASSTAPGRGRESEAFF. In DNA, the CDR3 is TGTGCCAGCAGCACCGCTCCTGGCAGGGGTAGGGAATCTGAAGCTTTCTTT.

This chain joins TRBV11-3 and TRBJ2-7, with 7 nucleotides matching TRBD1. Germline lookup yields CDR1 SGHNT and CDR2 YENEEA. CDR3 size: 16 residues. The J segment lost 1 base and the V segment lost 4 bases, leaving 10 bases of the junction unmatched. CDR3 in DNA: TGTGCCAGCAGCTCGCCGACCCGGGACAGATCCTACGAGCAGTACTTC. Translated: CASSSPTRDRSYEQYF.

The chain links TRBV11-2 to TRBJ1-3, with 7 bases lining up with TRBD1. Germline V gene lookup returns CDR1 SGHAT and CDR2 FQNNGV. V dropped 1 base and J dropped 2; count of bases not matched to a gene: 2. The CDR3 totals 15 residues. CDR3 nucleotides: TGTGCCAGCAGCTTAGTTAGGGGGCCTGGAAACACCATATATTTT. This encodes CASSLVRGPGNTIYF.

This clone was detected once. CDR3 DNA: TGTGCCAGCAGTCTAGGCCCCGGGGGGAATGGCTACACCTTC. Amino acid sequence: CASSLGPGGNGYTF. V gene TRBV6-5 combines with J gene TRBJ1-2; D is perhaps TRBD1 (5 bases). V dropped 5 bases and J dropped 6 bases, with 16 bases sitting between them. The CDR3 runs 14 residues. The germline V gene has CDR1 MNHEY and CDR2 SVGAGI.

J is TRBJ2-1 and V is TRBV10-3; a possible D gene is TRBD2 (7 bases). The V end was cut by 9 bases, the J end by 10 bases, with 16 bases between. Per germline, CDR1 ENHRY and CDR2 SYGVKD. The CDR3 length is 12 residues. The CDR3: CAITGGPGEQFF. The CDR3, as DNA: TGTGCCATAACCGGGGGGCCCGGGGAGCAGTTCTTC.

This clone appeared a single time. The chain joins TRBV7-9 to TRBJ1-4, with 10 bases lining up with TRBD1. V shed 3 bases and J 7 bases; nucleotides not matched to a gene: 5. Germline V CDR1 and CDR2: SEHNR, FQNEAQ (reference sequence). The CDR3 has 15 residues. CDR3 protein: CASSLTGGGGEKLFF. The CDR3 DNA follows: TGTGCCAGCAGCTTGACAGGGGGCGGAGGTGAAAAACTGTTTTTT.

The chain recombines TRBV11-2 with TRBJ1-2; 12 bases line up with TRBD1. CDR1 and CDR2 (germline): SGHAT, FQNNGV. V was clipped by 6 bases and J by 3 bases; unmatched bases: 2. CDR3 size: 14 residues. The CDR3 sequence is CASSRDRGHYGYTF. The CDR3 bases are TGTGCCAGCAGTAGGGACAGGGGGCACTATGGCTACACCTTC.